This entry is about one TCR beta chain. Its antigen is unidentified. 13 Jbeta primers and 60 Vbeta primers were used for the PCR. Assay used: immunoSEQ multiplex PCR; TCRdb lists only in-frame clones, some missing. The sample holds about 190,000 clones; about 69% are singletons and the top ten take over 4%. Trimming shortened V by 5 bases and J by 2 bases, and 8 bases separated the two germline ends. Looked up from germline, CDR1 is MNHEY and CDR2 is SMNVEV (reference sequence). There are 13 residues in the CDR3. The data originate from a study of cytomegalovirus exposure and HLA in healthy donors. Study-wide findings and caveats: Earlier analysis looked at TCR beta V segments, and most were productive about 87% or about 30% of the time. The authors later linked a missense DCLRE1C variant to TCR beta V- and J-gene trimming.

Sequencing was carried out using PBMCs. This TCR derives from a man aged 25 to 40 in good health and CMV-seropositive. V usage is TRBV27 and J usage is TRBJ2-3, with D hard to call. The CDR3 sequence is CASSALDTDTQYF. In nucleotides, the CDR3 is TGTGCCAGCAGTGCGCTAGACACAGATACGCAGTATTTT.